These 9 T cell receptor beta chains originate from one sample sequenced in a study of blood T cell repertoires in COVID-19. The data were produced by immunoSEQ multiplex PCR, yet TCRdb's version contains in-frame clones alone and is incomplete. The sample includes around 230,000 clones, around 88% of them seen just once. The sample taken for sequencing was PBMCs or T cells enriched from blood (not recorded which). Source of these receptors: a woman aged 40 to 55 with acute COVID-19.

This sequence joins TRBV7-2 and TRBJ1-3; possibly TRBD1 for D (5 bases). CDR3 length: 13 residues. The V and J ends lost 7 bases and 2 bases respectively, with 9 bases between them. Germline lookup yields CDR1 SGHTA and CDR2 FQGNSA. CDR3 loop: CASIGEAGNTIYF. CDR3 coding DNA: TGTGCCAGCATAGGGGAGGCTGGAAACACCATATATTTT.

The chain employs TRBV30 and TRBJ1-5; 7 bases fit TRBD1. The CDR3 covers 15 residues. CDR1 is GTSNPN, CDR2 SVGIG, per germline (reference sequence). Trimming at V came to 4 bases and at J to 4 bases, leaving 10 bases not matched to a gene. CDR3 in amino acids: CAWTAHRGPNQPQHF. CDR3 nucleotides: TGTGCCTGGACGGCCCACAGGGGTCCAAATCAGCCCCAGCATTTT. Combining the CDR3 with reference TRBV30 and TRBJ1-5 gives the whole variable domain SQTIHQWPATLVQPVGSPLSLECTVEGTSNPNLYWYRQAAGRGLQLLFYSVGIGQISSEVPQNLSASRPQDRQFILSSKKLLLSDSGFYLCAWTAHRGPNQPQHFGDGTRLSIL.

The V call is TRBV19, the J call TRBJ2-7; 11 bases agree with TRBD1. The CDR3 is made up of 14 amino acids. Germline CDR1 LNHDA, CDR2 SQIVND (reference sequence). The V gene end was trimmed by 5 bases and the J gene end by 3 bases; junction bases not matched to a gene: 3. The CDR3 region is CASSPGTGGYEQYV. CDR3 nucleotide sequence: TGTGCCAGTAGTCCAGGGACAGGGGGCTACGAGCAGTACGTC.

The gene calls are TRBV7-8 and TRBJ1-1; possibly TRBD1 for D (5 bases). V gave up 0 bases and J gave up 11 bases, with 7 bases separating them. CDR3 length: 11 residues. From germline, CDR1 is SGHVS and CDR2 FQNEAQ. The DNA for the CDR3 is TGTGCCAGCAGCTTAGCGGGGCAGGCTTTCTTT. It translates to CASSLAGQAFF.

The chain joins TRBV3-1 (or the pseudogene TRBV3-2) to TRBJ1-1; possibly TRBD1 for D (5 bases). Germline CDR1 and CDR2: LGHDT and YNNKEL (reference sequence). The CDR3 runs to 15 residues. V was trimmed by 2 bases and J by 4 bases, leaving 14 bases between them. CDR3 amino acids: CASSQIWGVGTEAFF. Written as DNA, the CDR3 is TGTGCCAGCAGCCAAATTTGGGGGGTCGGCACTGAAGCTTTCTTT.

The rearrangement uses TRBV19 and TRBJ1-4; tentative D call: TRBD1 (6 bases). With 6 bases removed from V and 6 bases from J, the gap between germline ends came to 14 bases. The CDR3 spans 14 residues. Germline V lookup: CDR1 LNHDA, CDR2 SQIVND (reference sequence). The chain's CDR3 is CASRDRGGYEKLFF. The CDR3 DNA reads as TGTGCCAGTAGGGACAGAGGAGGATATGAAAAACTGTTTTTT.

The chain combines TRBV6-5 with TRBJ2-5; D is possibly TRBD2 (5 bases). This CDR3 is built from 13 residues. Germline values: CDR1 MNHEY, CDR2 SVGAGI. Trimming left V 6 bases short and J 0 bases short, with 8 bases between. The CDR3 nucleotides are TGTGCCAGCAGGGGAGAGTACCAAGAGACCCAGTACTTC. Encoded protein: CASRGEYQETQYF.

DNA for the CDR3: TGCAGCGTGTTATTCCGGGACAGGGGCATGAACACTGAAGCTTTCTTT. This translates into CSVLFRDRGMNTEAFF. This chain connects TRBV29-1 to TRBJ1-1; TRBD1 matches 10 bases. Germline trimming cut 6 bases from V and 0 bases from J; bases unmatched to any gene: 10. From germline, CDR1 is SQVTM and CDR2 ANQGSEA. CDR3 length: 16 residues.

This clone was found a few times. The genes are TRBV7-9 and TRBJ2-1; a weak D match, TRBD2 (6 bases). Germline lookup yields CDR1 SEHNR and CDR2 FQNEAQ (reference sequence). Trimming removed 1 base from V and 5 bases from J, with 21 bases in between. The CDR3 has 18 amino acids. CDR3: CASSLGSLSGGVNNEQFF. The CDR3 region has the DNA TGTGCCAGCAGCTTAGGTTCTCTCAGCGGAGGGGTTAACAATGAGCAGTTCTTC. The variable domain in full, with the rest retrieved from reference TRBV7-9 and TRBJ2-1, is DTGVSQNPRHKITKRGQNVTFRCDPISEHNRLYWYRQTLGQGPEFLTYFQNEAQLEKSRLLSDRFSAERPKGSFSTLEIQRTEQGDSAMYLCASSLGSLSGGVNNEQFFGPGTRLTVL.